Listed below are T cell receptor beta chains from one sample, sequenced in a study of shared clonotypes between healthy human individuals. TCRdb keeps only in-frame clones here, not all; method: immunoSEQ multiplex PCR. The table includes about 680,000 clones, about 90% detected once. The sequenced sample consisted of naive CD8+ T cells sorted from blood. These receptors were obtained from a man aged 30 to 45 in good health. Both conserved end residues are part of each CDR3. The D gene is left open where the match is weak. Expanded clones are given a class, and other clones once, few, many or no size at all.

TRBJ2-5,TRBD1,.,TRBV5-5,CASSGWGPGQGFHETQYF,TGTGCCAGCAGCGGCTGGGGACCGGGACAGGGGTTTCACGAGACCCAGTACTTC
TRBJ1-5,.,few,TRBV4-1,CASSQVVDQPQHF,TGCGCCAGCAGCCAAGTGGTGGATCAGCCCCAGCATTTT
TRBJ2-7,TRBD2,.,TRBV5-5,CASSLELASSSYEQYF,TGTGCCAGCAGCTTGGAACTAGCGTCGAGCTCCTACGAGCAGTACTTC
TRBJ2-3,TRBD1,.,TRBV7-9,CASSLRDRGLADTQYF,TGTGCCAGCAGCTTAAGGGACAGGGGGCTGGCAGATACGCAGTATTTT
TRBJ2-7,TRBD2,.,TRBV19,CASSLAGGPHEQYF,TGTGCCAGTAGTTTAGCGGGAGGGCCCCACGAGCAGTACTTC
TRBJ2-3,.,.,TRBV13,CASSSSSTDTQYF,TGTGCCAGCAGCTCCTCTAGCACAGATACGCAGTATTTT
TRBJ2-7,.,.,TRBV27,CASSLLENYEQYF,TGTGCCAGCAGTTTATTAGAGAACTACGAGCAGTACTTC
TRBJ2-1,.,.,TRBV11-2,CASIGSGMDSYNEQFF,TGTGCCAGCATAGGGTCGGGGATGGACTCCTACAATGAGCAGTTCTTC
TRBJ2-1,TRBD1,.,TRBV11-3,CASSLEDRDNEQFF,TGTGCCAGCAGCTTAGAGGACAGGGACAATGAGCAGTTCTTC
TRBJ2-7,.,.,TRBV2,CASSDSGTLYEQYF,TGTGCCAGCAGTGACTCAGGAACCCTCTACGAGCAGTACTTC